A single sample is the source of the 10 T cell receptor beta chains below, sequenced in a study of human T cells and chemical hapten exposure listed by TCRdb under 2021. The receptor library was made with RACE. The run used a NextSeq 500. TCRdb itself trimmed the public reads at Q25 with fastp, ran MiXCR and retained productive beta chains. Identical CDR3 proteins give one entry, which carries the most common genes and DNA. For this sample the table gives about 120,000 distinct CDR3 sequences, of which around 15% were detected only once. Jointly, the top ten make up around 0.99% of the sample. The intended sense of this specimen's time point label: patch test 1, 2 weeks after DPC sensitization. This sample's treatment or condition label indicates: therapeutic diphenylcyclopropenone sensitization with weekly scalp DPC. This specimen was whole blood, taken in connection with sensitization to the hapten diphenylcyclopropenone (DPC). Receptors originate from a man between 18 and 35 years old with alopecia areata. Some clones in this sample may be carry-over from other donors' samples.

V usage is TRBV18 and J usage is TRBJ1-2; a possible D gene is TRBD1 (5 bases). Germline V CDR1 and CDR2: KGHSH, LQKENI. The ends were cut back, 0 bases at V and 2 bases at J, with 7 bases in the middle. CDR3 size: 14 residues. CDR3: CASSPPEGNYGYTF. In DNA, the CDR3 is TGTGCCAGCTCACCACCAGAGGGGAACTATGGCTACACCTTC.

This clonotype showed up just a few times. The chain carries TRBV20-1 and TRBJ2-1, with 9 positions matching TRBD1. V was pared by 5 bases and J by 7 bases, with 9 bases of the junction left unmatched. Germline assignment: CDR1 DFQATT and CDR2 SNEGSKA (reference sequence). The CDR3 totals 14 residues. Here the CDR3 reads CSARPGTGRNEQFF. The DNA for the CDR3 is TGCAGTGCTCGTCCCGGGACAGGGAGGAATGAGCAGTTCTTC.

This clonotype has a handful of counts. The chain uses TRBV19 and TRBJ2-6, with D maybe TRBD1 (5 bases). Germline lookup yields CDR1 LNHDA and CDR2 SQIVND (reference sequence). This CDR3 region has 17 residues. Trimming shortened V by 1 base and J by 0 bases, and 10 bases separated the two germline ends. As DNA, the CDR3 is TGTGCCAGTAGTATAGCGGAAGGGGCCTCTGGGGCCAACGTCCTGACTTTC. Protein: CASSIAEGASGANVLTF. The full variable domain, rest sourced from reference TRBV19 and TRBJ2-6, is DGGITQSPKYLFRKEGQNVTLSCEQNLNHDAMYWYRQDPGQGLRLIYYSQIVNDFQKGDIAEGYSVSREKKESFPLTVTSAQKNPTAFYLCASSIAEGASGANVLTFGAGSRLTVL.

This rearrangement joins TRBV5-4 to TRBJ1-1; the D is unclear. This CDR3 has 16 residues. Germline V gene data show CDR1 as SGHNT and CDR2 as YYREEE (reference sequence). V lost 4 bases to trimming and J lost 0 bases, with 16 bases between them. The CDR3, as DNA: TGTGCCAGCAGCACACATGTATACGATATGAACACTGAAGCTTTCTTT. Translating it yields CASSTHVYDMNTEAFF.

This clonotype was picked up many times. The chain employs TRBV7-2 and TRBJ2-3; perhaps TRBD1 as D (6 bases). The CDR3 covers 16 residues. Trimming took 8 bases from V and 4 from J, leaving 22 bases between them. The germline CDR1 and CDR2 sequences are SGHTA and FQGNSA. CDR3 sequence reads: CASCPRGGWSADTQYF. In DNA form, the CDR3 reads TGTGCCAGCTGCCCCCGAGGGGGTTGGAGCGCAGATACGCAGTATTTT.

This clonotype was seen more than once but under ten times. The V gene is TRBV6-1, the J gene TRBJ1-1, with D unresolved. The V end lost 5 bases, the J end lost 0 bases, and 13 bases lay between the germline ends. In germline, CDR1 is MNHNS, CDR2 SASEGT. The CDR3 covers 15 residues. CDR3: CASSFKEGMNTEAFF. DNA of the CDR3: TGTGCCAGCAGTTTCAAGGAGGGAATGAACACTGAAGCTTTCTTT.

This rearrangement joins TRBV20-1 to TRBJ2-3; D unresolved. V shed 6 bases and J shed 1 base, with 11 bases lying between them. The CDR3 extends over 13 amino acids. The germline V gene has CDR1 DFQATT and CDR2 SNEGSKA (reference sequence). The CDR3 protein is CSAWSEGTDTQYF. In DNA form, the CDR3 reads TGCAGTGCCTGGAGCGAGGGCACAGATACGCAGTATTTT.

The CDR3 DNA sequence: TGTGCCAGCACCGGGGACACTGAAGCTTTCTTT. It specifies CASTGDTEAFF. The chain is built from TRBV2 and TRBJ1-1; D is unclear. This CDR3 spans 11 amino acids. V gave up 7 bases and J gave up 3 bases, with 6 bases separating them. Germline CDR1 is SNHLY and CDR2 is FYNNEI.

CDR3 region: CASSESGIINYGYTF. CDR3 sequence (DNA): TGCGCCAGCAGTGAATCTGGGATCATTAACTATGGCTACACCTTC. The J gene is TRBJ1-2, the V gene TRBV10-2, with unresolved D. Germline V lookup: CDR1 WSHSY, CDR2 SAAADI. Trimming stripped 3 bases from V and 1 base from J, with 12 bases between. The CDR3 contains 15 residues.

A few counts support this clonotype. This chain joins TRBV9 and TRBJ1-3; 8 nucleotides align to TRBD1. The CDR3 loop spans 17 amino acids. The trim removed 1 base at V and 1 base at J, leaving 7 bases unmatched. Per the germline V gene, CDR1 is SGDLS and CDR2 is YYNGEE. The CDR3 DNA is TGTGCCAGCAGCGTACAACAGGGGGATTTTTCTGGAAACACCATATATTTT. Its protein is CASSVQQGDFSGNTIYF.